The clone carrying this T cell receptor beta chain has ten or more counts. These data originate in a study of T-cell reconstitution after alpha-beta-depleted transplantation in children. Unique molecular identifiers featured in how the TCRbeta library was prepared. TCRdb passed the PCR reads through MiXCR, listing each CDR3 protein once. Here the sample spans 17,000 or so distinct CDR3 sequences, about an eighth being singletons. The germline gives CDR1 SGHDN, CDR2 FVKESK. V gave up 0 bases and J gave up 1 base, with 9 bases separating them. The CDR3 extends over 15 amino acids. The material was PBMCs, mostly from graft donor cells, obtained 180 days after TCRalphabeta/CD19-depleted stem cell transplant. The origin of this receptor is a boy under two years old who had a stem cell transplant for Wiskott-Aldrich syndrome, so the T cells may come from the graft donor. The V and J genes are TRBV14 and TRBJ1-1; D not resolved. CDR3 amino acids: CASSQEYGRNTEAFF. The CDR3 DNA sequence: TGTGCCAGCAGCCAAGAGTACGGCAGGAACACTGAAGCTTTCTTT.